This T cell receptor (beta chain) is drawn from a study of blood T cell repertoires in COVID-19. Study-wide context: Whether acute or convalescent, the COVID-19 samples came from the United States, Italy and Spain. PBMCs, B-cell-depleted T cells, or T cells were the source of the cDNA or gDNA that made up the material.

This clone was detected once. Under the authors' procedure: Cell counts per sample came from amplifying reference gene primers. Assay used: immunoSEQ multiplex PCR; TCRdb lists only in-frame clones, some missing. V and J calls and clone size are as listed in that table; D and trimming were resolved from the DNA. The sample carries about 160,000 clones, around 84% recorded once. This CDR3 has 19 residues. The germline V gene has CDR1 LGHDT and CDR2 YNNKEL (reference sequence). V was trimmed by 3 bases and J by 0 bases, leaving 18 bases between them. The V gene is TRBV3-1 (or the pseudogene TRBV3-2), the J gene TRBJ1-6, with TRBD1 as a possible D gene (6 bases). This receptor was identified in a middle-aged man with acute or convalescent COVID-19. The sample taken for sequencing was peripheral blood. The CDR3 nucleotides are TGTGCCAGCAGCCAGAAGGTGCGGTACAGGGTCTCCTATAATTCACCCCTCCACTTT. It encodes CASSQKVRYRVSYNSPLHF.